What follows are 19 T cell receptor beta chains derived from one specimen sequenced in a study of PD-1 blockade in classical Hodgkin lymphoma. Time point here: cycle 4 day 1 (C4D1), after more than five weeks of nivolumab. Exposure to brentuximab vedotin varied, and each patient had relapsed following autologous stem cell transplantation. The repertoire was sequenced with immunoSEQ multiplex PCR; TCRdb's copy has only in-frame clones and lacks some. The sample has tens of thousands of clones, more than 65% seen once; the top ten hold about 18%. The sequences come from peripheral blood mononuclear cells (PBMCs), collected before the fourth cycle of nivolumab. The origin of the receptors is a human donor with classical Hodgkin lymphoma.

This sequence joins TRBV19 and TRBJ2-2; possible D gene TRBD2, 6 bases. This CDR3 comprises 15 residues. The V end lost 7 bases, the J end lost 5 bases, and 17 bases lay between the germline ends. Germline CDR1 is LNHDA and CDR2 is SQIVND (reference sequence). This CDR3 reads CASIKGGVRTGELFF. The CDR3, as DNA: TGTGCCAGTATTAAGGGCGGGGTGAGGACCGGGGAGCTGTTTTTT.

This chain joins TRBV19 and TRBJ1-4; D uncertain. Germline CDR1 and CDR2: LNHDA and SQIVND (reference sequence). Trimming removed 1 base from V and 2 bases from J, with 8 bases in between. The CDR3 runs 15 residues. CDR3 nucleotide sequence: TGTGCCAGTAGTATAGGCCAGATCACTAATGAAAAACTGTTTTTT. It codes for CASSIGQITNEKLFF.

The chain employs TRBV4-2 and TRBJ1-2; the D is unclear. V was shortened by 0 bases and J by 2 bases, with 7 bases between the two germline ends. Germline V CDR1 and CDR2: LGHNA, YNFKEQ. This CDR3 contains 14 residues. The CDR3 DNA sequence: TGTGCCAGCAGCCAAGAATACAGCAACTATGGCTACACCTTC. Translated, it gives CASSQEYSNYGYTF.

J is TRBJ2-3 and V is TRBV6-1, with D possibly matching TRBD1 (5 bases). The CDR3 loop spans 14 amino acids. The germline V gene encodes CDR1 MNHNS and CDR2 SASEGT. V shed 10 bases and J shed 4 bases, with 18 bases lying between them. CDR3 nucleotides: TGTGCCACCAAACAGGAATTTGGGGCAGATACGCAGTATTTT. Its translation is CATKQEFGADTQYF.

The chain employs TRBV7-8 and TRBJ2-7; possibly TRBD1 for D (6 bases). With 8 bases removed from V and 2 bases from J, the gap between germline ends came to 16 bases. Germline V gene lookup returns CDR1 SGHVS and CDR2 FQNEAQ. The CDR3 runs to 14 residues. CDR3 residues: CASGLGQPTYEQYF. CDR3 in DNA: TGTGCCAGCGGGCTCGGACAGCCGACCTACGAGCAGTACTTC.

The rearrangement joins TRBV18 to TRBJ2-7, with a tentative D call TRBD2 (6 bases). The V gene's germline CDR1 is KGHSH and CDR2 LQKENI. Trimming left V 4 bases short and J 7 bases short, with 14 bases between. The CDR3 extends over 13 amino acids. This CDR3 is CASSREVSWEQYF. DNA of the CDR3: TGTGCCAGCTCACGGGAGGTTAGTTGGGAGCAGTACTTC.

V usage is TRBV13 and J usage is TRBJ2-7; 8 bases map to TRBD1. This CDR3 spans 14 amino acids. V gave up 2 bases and J gave up 2 bases; unmatched junction bases: 2. Germline V lookup: CDR1 PRHDT, CDR2 FYEKMQ (reference sequence). The CDR3 protein is CASSLTQGAYEQYF. The CDR3, as DNA: TGTGCCAGCAGCTTAACACAGGGGGCCTACGAGCAGTACTTC. The whole variable domain, remainder taken from reference TRBV13 and TRBJ2-7, is AAGVIQSPRHLIKEKRETATLKCYPIPRHDTVYWYQQGPGQDPQFLISFYEKMQSDKGSIPDRFSAQQFSDYHSELNMSSLELGDSALYFCASSLTQGAYEQYFGPGTRLTVT.

CDR3 amino acids: CAGVTGLKHYGYTF. The CDR3 region has the DNA TGTGCCGGGGTGACGGGATTGAAACACTATGGCTACACCTTC. The gene calls are TRBV7-9 and TRBJ1-2; D uncertain. Germline CDR1 SEHNR, CDR2 FQNEAQ (reference sequence). The CDR3 consists of 14 residues. V was pared by 11 bases and J by 3 bases, with 19 bases between. Variable domain in full (rest from reference TRBV7-9 and TRBJ1-2): DTGVSQNPRHKITKRGQNVTFRCDPISEHNRLYWYRQTLGQGPEFLTYFQNEAQLEKSRLLSDRFSAERPKGSFSTLEIQRTEQGDSAMYLCAGVTGLKHYGYTFGSGTRLTVV.

The rearrangement uses TRBV15 and TRBJ1-4, with 12 bases fitting TRBD1. The CDR3 is 17 amino acids. The V gene end was trimmed by 4 bases and the J gene end by 4 bases; junction bases not matched to a gene: 7. CDR1 and CDR2 (germline): LNHNV, YYDKDF (reference sequence). CDR3 residues: CATSNRDRGPFNEKLFF. In nucleotides, the CDR3 is TGTGCCACCAGCAACCGGGACAGGGGGCCTTTTAATGAAAAACTGTTTTTT.

The table lists this clone with a count of one. The chain couples TRBV5-6 to TRBJ2-5, with D possibly called TRBD1 or TRBD2 (5 bases each). CDR1 SGHDT and CDR2 YYEEEE come from the germline V gene. This CDR3 region has 13 residues. V gave up 4 bases and J gave up 7 bases, with 14 bases separating them. The CDR3 here is CASSIGTAGTQYF. For the CDR3, the DNA is TGTGCCAGCAGCATTGGGACGGCTGGGACCCAGTACTTC.

The chain combines TRBV19 with TRBJ2-7; 8 nucleotides agree with TRBD2. This CDR3 has 14 residues. V shed 4 bases and J 2 bases; nucleotides not matched to a gene: 4. CDR1 and CDR2 (germline): LNHDA, SQIVND (reference sequence). The CDR3 bases are TGTGCCAGTAGTAATCCGGGAGGGACCTACGAGCAGTACTTC. It is translated as CASSNPGGTYEQYF.

The V and J genes are TRBV14 and TRBJ2-5; no reliable D call. The CDR3 is made up of 15 amino acids. V was shortened by 0 bases and J by 1 base, with 9 bases between the two germline ends. The V gene's germline CDR1 is SGHDN and CDR2 FVKESK. The CDR3 loop is CASSQEGSLQETQYF. In DNA form, the CDR3 reads TGTGCCAGCAGCCAAGAGGGCTCCCTCCAAGAGACCCAGTACTTC.

The rearrangement links TRBV11-3 to TRBJ2-5; D could derive from TRBD1 or TRBD2 (5 bases each). Per germline, CDR1 SGHNT and CDR2 YENEEA. V dropped 0 bases and J dropped 4 bases, with 12 bases sitting between them. This CDR3 contains 15 residues. CDR3: CASSLDGTVSETQYF. CDR3 bases: TGTGCCAGCAGCTTAGATGGGACGGTTTCAGAGACCCAGTACTTC.

The V and J genes are TRBV27 and TRBJ2-6; 9 positions match TRBD1. CDR1 is MNHEY and CDR2 is SMNVEV in the germline V gene (reference sequence). This CDR3 has 16 residues. CDR3 sequence (DNA): TGTGCGTGGCCGGGACAGGGTCGGACTGGGGCCAACGTCCTGACTTTC. Its protein product is CAWPGQGRTGANVLTF.

The genes are TRBV20-1 and TRBJ2-7; D gene uncertain. The CDR3 has 11 amino acids. Germline V gene sequence: CDR1 DFQATT, CDR2 SNEGSKA (reference sequence). The germline V and J ends were trimmed by 4 bases and 1 base, with 5 bases remaining between them. CDR3 nucleotide sequence: TGCAGTGCTACTAAGTCCTACGAGCAGTACTTC. Translating it yields CSATKSYEQYF.

This chain uses TRBV29-1 with TRBJ2-2, with a weak D call TRBD1 (6 bases). The V and J ends lost 4 bases and 1 base respectively, with 10 bases between them. This CDR3 comprises 14 residues. The germline V gene encodes CDR1 SQVTM and CDR2 ANQGSEA. CDR3 region: CSVGTALNTGELFF. CDR3 sequence (DNA): TGCAGCGTTGGGACAGCGTTGAACACCGGGGAGCTGTTTTTT.

This rearrangement joins TRBV7-6 to TRBJ2-7; tentative D call: TRBD2 (6 bases). Germline loops: CDR1 SGHVS, CDR2 FNYEAQ. V shed 4 bases and J shed 5 bases, with 24 bases lying between them. CDR3 size: 17 residues. The CDR3 coding sequence is TGTGCCAGCAGCTCGTTAGGGGCAGGGTTTGCGGGGAACGAGCAGTACTTC. Amino acids: CASSSLGAGFAGNEQYF.

This chain links TRBV9 with TRBJ2-7; D gene unclear. The CDR3 runs to 14 residues. CDR1 is SGDLS, CDR2 YYNGEE, per germline. V was trimmed by 0 bases and J by 0 bases, leaving 7 bases between them. The CDR3 nucleotides read TGTGCCAGCAGCGTAGAAGTCAGCTCCTACGAGCAGTACTTC. The encoded protein is CASSVEVSSYEQYF.

The rearrangement joins TRBV28 to TRBJ1-1, with unresolved D. Trimming left V 10 bases short and J 4 bases short, with 16 bases between. Germline-derived CDR1 and CDR2 are MDHEN and SYDVKM. The CDR3 totals 13 residues. CDR3 amino acids: CATIISGSTEAFF. Written as DNA, the CDR3 is TGTGCCACCATAATTTCGGGGTCCACTGAAGCTTTCTTT.